These 15 T cell receptor beta chains came from one sample sequenced in a study of beta chain features in type 1 diabetes. The isolated RNA, all of it, was reverse transcribed, so expressed TCRB transcripts were what got sequenced. Some clones are missing from TCRdb's copy, which holds only in-frame ones; the method was immunoSEQ multiplex PCR. Seen here are 350,000 to 400,000 clones, more than 12% observed once, and the top ten hold under 0.02%. Material: naive CD4+ T cells from blood. The source is a woman under 30 in good health.

The chain combines TRBV9 with TRBJ2-7; 7 nucleotides line up with TRBD1. Unmatched junction bases numbered 8, after V lost 2 bases and J lost 3 bases. CDR3 length: 15 amino acids. Looked up from germline, CDR1 is SGDLS and CDR2 is YYNGEE. The CDR3 here is CASSVSPGQYYEQYF. The CDR3 nucleotides read TGTGCCAGCAGCGTGTCACCGGGACAGTACTACGAGCAGTACTTC.

The gene calls are TRBV6-5 and TRBJ2-7, with D possibly being TRBD1 (5 bases). The CDR3 extends over 15 amino acids. V lost 5 bases and J lost 3, with 17 bases in between. Germline V gives CDR1 MNHEY, CDR2 SVGAGI. The CDR3 coding sequence is TGTGCCAGCAGTCTCCTTCAGGGATATGGCTACGAGCAGTACTTC. This translates into CASSLLQGYGYEQYF.

The V gene is TRBV9, the J gene TRBJ2-7; TRBD2 matches 8 bases. The trim removed 0 bases at V and 5 bases at J, leaving 7 bases unmatched. CDR3 length equals 15 residues. Germline V gene sequence: CDR1 SGDLS, CDR2 YYNGEE. The CDR3 region has the DNA TGTGCCAGCAGCGTAGGGGGTAGCGGGATCAACGAGCAGTACTTC. Translated: CASSVGGSGINEQYF. The full variable domain, in which reference TRBV9 and TRBJ2-7 provide the parts outside the CDR3, is DSGVTQTPKHLITATGQRVTLRCSPRSGDLSVYWYQQSLDQGLQFLIQYYNGEERAKGNILERFSAQQFPDLHSELNLSSLELGDSALYFCASSVGGSGINEQYFGPGTRLTVT.

This clone was detected only a few times. The rearrangement joins TRBV18 to TRBJ1-5; tentative D call: TRBD1 (5 bases). This CDR3 region has 19 residues. V lost 0 bases and J lost 0, with 18 bases in between. Germline loops: CDR1 KGHSH, CDR2 LQKENI. The CDR3 loop reads CASSPPGGAAIGSNQPQHF. CDR3 nucleotides: TGTGCCAGCTCACCACCCGGAGGGGCGGCGATTGGTAGCAATCAGCCCCAGCATTTT.

This clone was seen more than once but under ten times. The V call is TRBV7-9, the J call TRBJ2-2, with a weak D call TRBD1 (6 bases). Germline-derived CDR1 and CDR2 are SEHNR and FQNEAQ (reference sequence). The CDR3 is made up of 15 amino acids. Deletions cut 4 bases from V and 0 bases from J, with 9 bases between. CDR3 sequence (DNA): TGTGCCAGCAGCTCGGGGACACCGAACACCGGGGAGCTGTTTTTT. This encodes CASSSGTPNTGELFF.

Only a few counts were recorded for this clone. The identical CDR3 is also encoded by other nucleotide sequences in the sample. The CDR3, as DNA: TGTGCCAGCAGTTTGGGGCTAAACACAGATACGCAGTATTTT. Protein product: CASSLGLNTDTQYF. The rearrangement links TRBV27 to TRBJ2-3; maybe TRBD1 (5 bases). The CDR3 runs to 14 residues. Trimming took off 3 bases at V and 2 bases at J, with 9 bases between the two ends. The germline V gene encodes CDR1 MNHEY and CDR2 SMNVEV (reference sequence).

This chain links TRBV11-2 with TRBJ2-5; tentatively, D is TRBD1 (5 bases). CDR3 length: 13 amino acids. The germline V gene encodes CDR1 SGHAT and CDR2 FQNNGV. V was cut by 5 bases and J by 3 bases, with 10 bases left in between. In nucleotides, the CDR3 is TGTGCCAGCAGCAAAGGGGCGGAAGAGACCCAGTACTTC. Translation gives CASSKGAEETQYF.

This clone was seen only a few times. The CDR3 protein is CASSPRDEQFF. The DNA for the CDR3 is TGTGCCAGCAGCCCCAGGGATGAGCAGTTCTTC. The genes are TRBV6-6 and TRBJ2-1, with a possible D match to TRBD1 (5 bases). The germline V and J ends were trimmed by 6 bases and 8 bases, with 8 bases remaining between them. In germline, CDR1 is MNHNY, CDR2 SVGAGI (reference sequence). This CDR3 comprises 11 residues.

The sample holds a few counts of this clone. The V call is TRBV30, the J call TRBJ1-1, with D possibly matching TRBD1 (5 bases). This CDR3 has 17 residues. V was trimmed by 1 base and J by 1 base, leaving 19 bases between them. CDR1 GTSNPN and CDR2 SVGIG come from the germline V gene (reference sequence). CDR3 sequence: CAWSAGYAGVTNTEAFF. DNA of the CDR3: TGTGCCTGGAGTGCAGGGTATGCTGGGGTGACGAACACTGAAGCTTTCTTT.

This clone was detected a few times. V and J are TRBV19 and TRBJ2-4, with 8 bases that match TRBD1. The CDR3 extends over 15 amino acids. After removal of 2 bases from V and 7 bases from J, the junction contained 7 bases not matched to a gene. Germline V gives CDR1 LNHDA, CDR2 SQIVND (reference sequence). The CDR3 region is CASSIFQGALNIQYF. The CDR3 bases are TGTGCCAGTAGTATATTTCAGGGGGCGCTGAACATTCAGTACTTC.

This clone showed up just a few times. V is TRBV5-1 and J is TRBJ2-7; 7 bases fit TRBD1. J lost 2 bases, V lost 0 bases, and 5 bases had no gene match. This CDR3 is 15 amino acids long. CDR1 is SGHRS and CDR2 is YFSETQ in the germline V gene. The CDR3 region has the DNA TGCGCCAGCAGCTTGGCCTCAGACAGGGCCTACGAGCAGTACTTC. It specifies CASSLASDRAYEQYF.

CDR3 sequence (DNA): TGTGCCAGCAGCCCGGACAGGCGCTCCTACGAGCAGTACTTC. Its translation is CASSPDRRSYEQYF. The genes are TRBV6-5 and TRBJ2-7, with 7 positions matching TRBD1. V gave up 6 bases and J gave up 0 bases; unmatched junction bases: 5. This CDR3 spans 14 amino acids. CDR1 is MNHEY and CDR2 is SVGAGI in the germline V gene.

The genes are TRBV7-9 and TRBJ1-1, with D unresolved. The CDR3 is 13 residues long. CDR1 is SEHNR and CDR2 is FQNEAQ in the germline V gene (reference sequence). V was pared by 1 base and J by 6 bases, with 9 bases between. The CDR3 nucleotides are TGTGCCAGCAGCTTAGTGAGGGCGCCTGAAGCTTTCTTT. It is translated as CASSLVRAPEAFF.

The chain employs TRBV6-5 and TRBJ2-7; perhaps TRBD2 as D (6 bases). The CDR3 runs 13 residues. Germline loops: CDR1 MNHEY, CDR2 SVGAGI. The ends were cut back, 7 bases at V and 6 bases at J, with 16 bases in the middle. The CDR3 loop is CASTREPFSEQYF. DNA for the CDR3: TGTGCCAGCACTCGGGAGCCCTTTTCCGAGCAGTACTTC.

The V call is TRBV29-1, the J call TRBJ2-2, with 9 nucleotides matching TRBD1. CDR3 length: 16 residues. The V and J ends lost 3 bases and 0 bases, in that order; junction bases with no gene match: 5. Germline V CDR1 and CDR2: SQVTM, ANQGSEA. The CDR3 protein is CSVDLRQGANTGELFF. The CDR3 coding sequence is TGCAGCGTTGATTTGAGACAGGGGGCGAACACCGGGGAGCTGTTTTTT.